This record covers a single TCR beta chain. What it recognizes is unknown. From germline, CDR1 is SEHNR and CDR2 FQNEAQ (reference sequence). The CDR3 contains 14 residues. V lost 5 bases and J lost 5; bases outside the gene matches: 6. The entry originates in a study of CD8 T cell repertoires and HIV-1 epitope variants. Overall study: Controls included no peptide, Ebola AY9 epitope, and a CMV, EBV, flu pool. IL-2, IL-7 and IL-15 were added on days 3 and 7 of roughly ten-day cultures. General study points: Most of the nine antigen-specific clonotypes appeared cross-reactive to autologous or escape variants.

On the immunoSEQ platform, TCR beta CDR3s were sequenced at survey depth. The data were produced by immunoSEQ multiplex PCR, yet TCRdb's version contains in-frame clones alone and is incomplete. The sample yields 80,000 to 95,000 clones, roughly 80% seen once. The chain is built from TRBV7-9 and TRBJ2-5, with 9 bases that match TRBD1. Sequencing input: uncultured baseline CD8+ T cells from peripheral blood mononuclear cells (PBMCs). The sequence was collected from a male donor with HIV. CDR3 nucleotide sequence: TGTGCCAGCAGCCGCCGGGACAGGGTTGAGACCCAGTACTTC. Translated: CASSRRDRVETQYF.